Listed below are T cell receptor beta chains from one sample, sequenced in a study of control samples from healthy donors and cancer patients. The assay was immunoSEQ multiplex PCR, and TCRdb's table has in-frame clones only and misses some. The sample has roughly 100,000 clones, around 89% seen once. Material for sequencing was PBMCs. The receptors shown here come from a man between 60 and 70 years old with lung cancer. CDR3s include the opening cysteine and the closing phenylalanine or tryptophan. The D gene is left open where the match is weak. Clone sizes are given selectively: once, few, many, or a class where the clone is expanded.

>once|TRBD1|TRBJ1-1|TRBV6-5
CASRRQGASTEAFF
TGTGCCAGCAGAAGACAGGGGGCCAGCACTGAAGCTTTCTTT
>.|TRBD1|TRBJ2-5|TRBV9
CASSPTGTGLETQYF
TGTGCCAGCAGCCCAACCGGGACAGGGTTAGAGACCCAGTACTTC
>.|.|TRBJ2-7|TRBV27
CASSFGVPYEQYF
TGTGCCAGCAGTTTTGGGGTACCCTACGAGCAGTACTTC
>.|TRBD1|TRBJ1-4|TRBV19
CASRPIQGNEKLFF
TGTGCCAGTAGACCAATACAGGGGAATGAAAAACTGTTTTTT
>.|.|TRBJ1-1|TRBV27
CASSFTGTPNTEAFF
TGTGCCAGCAGTTTCACCGGGACACCGAACACTGAAGCTTTCTTT
>.|TRBD1|TRBJ1-5|TRBV7-2
CASSLATGGYQPQHF
TGTGCCAGCAGCTTAGCCACAGGGGGATATCAGCCCCAGCATTTT
>.|.|TRBJ1-6|TRBV5-6
CASSLAWEPNSPLHF
TGTGCCAGCAGCTTGGCCTGGGAACCAAATTCACCCCTCCACTTT
>.|.|TRBJ2-1|TRBV5-6
CASRLRGEQFF
TGTGCCAGCAGATTGCGTGGTGAGCAGTTCTTC
>.|.|TRBJ2-6|TRBV6-6
CASSPFLGRATSGANVLTF
TGTGCCAGCAGTCCATTTCTGGGCAGGGCAACCTCTGGGGCCAACGTCCTGACTTTC
>.|.|TRBJ1-1|TRBV10-1
CASSEGGNTEAFF
TGCGCCAGCAGTGAGGGCGGGAACACTGAAGCTTTCTTT
>.|.|TRBJ2-1|TRBV5-1
CASSWVGSNEQFF
TGCGCCAGCAGCTGGGTAGGTTCAAATGAGCAGTTCTTC
>.|.|TRBJ2-3|TRBV9
CASSLNLPGSTDTQYF
TGTGCCAGCAGCTTAAACCTTCCCGGGAGCACAGATACGCAGTATTTT
>.|.|TRBJ2-3|TRBV5-1
CASSLAQSTDTQYF
TGCGCCAGCAGCTTGGCCCAGTCCACAGATACGCAGTATTTT
>.|TRBD2|TRBJ2-7|TRBV27
CASSLGLAGYEQYF
TGTGCCAGCAGTTTGGGCCTAGCGGGATACGAGCAGTACTTC
>.|.|TRBJ2-6|TRBV10-1
CASSDGGPRSGANVLTF
TGCGCCAGCAGTGATGGGGGCCCCCGGTCTGGGGCCAACGTCCTGACTTTC
>.|.|TRBJ1-5|TRBV6-5
CASSYSGGSNQPQHF
TGTGCCAGCAGTTACTCGGGGGGAAGCAATCAGCCCCAGCATTTT
>.|TRBD2|TRBJ2-1|TRBV30
CARAGGPYNEQFF
TGTGCCAGAGCGGGGGGCCCTTACAATGAGCAGTTCTTC
>.|.|TRBJ2-5|TRBV10-1
CASSEYPGRETQYF
TGCGCCAGCAGTGAGTACCCAGGGAGGGAGACCCAGTACTTC
>.|.|TRBJ1-2|TRBV5-5
CASSVVGDGDGYTF
TGTGCCAGCAGCGTCGTGGGGGACGGGGATGGCTACACCTTC
>.|.|TRBJ2-3|TRBV25-1
CASTDYSTDTQYF
TGTGCCAGCACCGACTACAGCACAGATACGCAGTATTTT
>.|TRBD1|TRBJ1-2|TRBV29-1
CSASRGLDYGYTF
TGCAGCGCATCCAGGGGGCTTGACTATGGCTACACCTTC
>.|.|TRBJ2-5|TRBV6-2/TRBV6-3
CASSQGDLLYQETQYF
TGTGCCAGCAGTCAAGGGGACCTATTATATCAAGAGACCCAGTACTTC
>.|.|TRBJ1-4|TRBV18
CASSRQGVEKLFF
TGTGCCAGCTCACGGCAGGGCGTGGAAAAACTGTTTTTT
>.|.|TRBJ2-2|TRBV30
CAWSPLKTTPGELFF
TGTGCCTGGAGTCCCTTAAAAACCACCCCCGGGGAGCTGTTTTTT
>.|.|TRBJ1-1|TRBV7-3
CASSLRGNTEAFF
TGTGCCAGCAGCTTACGGGGTAACACTGAAGCTTTCTTT
>.|.|TRBJ2-6|TRBV5-1
CASSLEPGRASGANVLTF
TGCGCCAGCAGCTTGGAACCGGGACGGGCCTCTGGGGCCAACGTCCTGACTTTC
>.|.|TRBJ1-6|TRBV12-3/TRBV12-4
CASSLEALPLHF
TGTGCCAGCAGCCTTGAGGCCTTGCCCCTCCACTTT
>.|TRBD2|TRBJ2-2|TRBV5-1
CASSLVGSGGLNTGELFF
TGCGCCAGCAGCTTGGTTGGTAGCGGGGGCCTGAACACCGGGGAGCTGTTTTTT
>.|.|TRBJ1-2|TRBV5-4
CASSSGTTRLSYGYTF
TGTGCCAGCAGCTCGGGGACAACGCGTCTCAGCTATGGCTACACCTTC
>.|.|TRBJ1-2|TRBV14
CASSQMTDTFNYGYTF
TGTGCCAGCAGCCAAATGACAGATACCTTTAACTATGGCTACACCTTC
>.|TRBD1|TRBJ1-5|TRBV6-5
CASRRDRSSNQPQHF
TGTGCCAGCAGACGGGACAGGTCCTCCAATCAGCCCCAGCATTTT